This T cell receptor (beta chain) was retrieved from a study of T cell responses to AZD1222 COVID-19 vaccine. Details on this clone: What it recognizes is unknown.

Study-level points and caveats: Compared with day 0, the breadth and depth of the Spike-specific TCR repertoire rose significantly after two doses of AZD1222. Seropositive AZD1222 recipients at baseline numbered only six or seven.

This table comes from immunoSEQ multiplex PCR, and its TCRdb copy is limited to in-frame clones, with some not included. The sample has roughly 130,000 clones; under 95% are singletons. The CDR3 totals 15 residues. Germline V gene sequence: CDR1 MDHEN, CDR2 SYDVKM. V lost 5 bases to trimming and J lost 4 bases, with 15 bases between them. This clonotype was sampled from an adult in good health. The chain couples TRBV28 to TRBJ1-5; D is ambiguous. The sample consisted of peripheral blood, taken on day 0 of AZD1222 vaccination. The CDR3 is CASSPTSDANQPQHF. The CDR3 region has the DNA TGTGCCAGCAGTCCGACGTCGGACGCTAATCAGCCCCAGCATTTT.